This TCR beta chain was captured in a study of T cells in Graves' hyperthyroidism and ophthalmopathy (dated by TCRdb to about 2019). A note on the overall study: Peripheral blood was sampled at the time of initial diagnosis, prior to any treatment. To identify TCR V-J signatures that set the groups apart, the researchers used a discovery cohort of 100 patients, made up of around 42 with Graves' ophthalmopathy and about 60 with stable Graves' hyperthyroidism. The study also compared thyroid tissue and blood T-cell repertoires from about six Graves' hyperthyroidism patients. The paper reports TCR Vbeta CDR3 sequencing of 135 peripheral blood samples: some 44 ophthalmopathy, fewer than 85 hyperthyroidism and around 17 progressor patients. After blood sampling, hyperthyroidism patients were treated with methimazole at a starting dose of 30 mg daily, and ophthalmopathy patients were treated with high-dose intravenous methylprednisolone. For training and testing, the 80 to 100 patients in the discovery cohort were randomly divided in a 7:3 ratio. Whether ophthalmopathy could be predicted prospectively was tested in an independent validation cohort made up of roughly 20 hyperthyroidism patients plus 17 patients who later progressed to ophthalmopathy.

Points the paper makes about the study in general: Sample size was not statistically predetermined, and blinding of investigators to group allocation was not performed. A model built on a 13 V-J signature distinguished ophthalmopathy from stable hyperthyroidism, reaching about 88% sensitivity and about 81% specificity in cross-validation and 80%/75% in testing. Most expanded thyroid clonotypes (frequency above 0.001) were also detected in blood, suggesting blood repertoires may reflect thyroid immune responses. In validation, progression to ophthalmopathy was predicted by the model with almost 71% sensitivity and roughly 76% specificity, a median of 6.5 months before onset.

This clonotype was picked up a small number of times. Its binding antigen is unknown. It has no much larger one-base neighbor in the sample; base qualities were not kept. Ophthalmopathy patients had moderately to severely active disease, with a Clinical Activity Score of 3 or more, a NOSPECS grade of 4 or more, and a disease duration of less than 3 months. The study excluded patients with uncontrolled infections, other autoimmune diseases, pregnancy or lactation. Diagnoses relied on clinical symptoms, serum thyroxine and TRAb, thyroid ultrasound and orbital computed tomography. PBMCs were isolated from 7.5 to 10 ml of fresh peripheral blood by Ficoll-Paque density gradient centrifugation. Total RNA was extracted using Trizol reagent, and RNA quality was assessed on an Agilent 2100 Bioanalyzer. Spanning cysteine to phenylalanine, the CDR3 consists of 15 amino acids. Only CDR3 DNA remains: 45 bases, in frame from the first base. The junction shows trimming of 4 bases on V and 2 bases on J, plus 11 bases between the germline ends. Sequences ENHRY (CDR1) and SYGVKD (CDR2) are obtained from the germline V gene.

Amplification of TCR beta CDR3 regions was carried out from RNA transcripts. The TCR CDR3 was subjected to a first round of RT-PCR using the HTBI primer set and the Qiagen OneStep RT-PCR kit. Libraries were constructed in a second round of multiplex PCR, after which size selection and purification were performed. Sequencing of the libraries was done on an Illumina HiSeq2000 using paired-end 100 bp reads. The study's processing was this. SOAPnuke was used to process the raw data, removing reads that contained adapters or uncalled bases, had a mean Phred below 15, or lacked an exact match to the constant primer or identifier. COPE v1.2.5 was used to merge the high-quality paired reads, and each unique nucleotide sequence was defined as a clonotype. MiTCR v1.1 was used to align the clonotypes against IMGT TRBV, TRBD and TRBJ reference segments. The analysis was restricted to V-J combinations with a frequency above 0.0001, which together covered 98% to 99.2% of the repertoires. A TCS score was defined as the ratio between F50 (clonal expansion) and ExV (chaos), using BLOSUM62-based TCRdist between CDR3 peptides within each V-J. Welch's t-statistics and random forest reduced 450 to 600 V-J features to roughly 13, which were used in a naive Bayes classifier (R e1071). In-frame beta chains were kept once TCRdb had trimmed the public reads at Q25 with fastp and called clones with MiXCR. Entries are consolidated by CDR3 protein sequence, retaining the most common genes and DNA. The V and J calls were determined by TCRdb, not by the authors. The sample table lists approximately 410,000 distinct CDR3 sequences, about 15% of them with a count of one. The ten largest clones represent 13% of the sample.

Here the chain combines TRBV10-3 and TRBJ2-2, and possibly TRBD2, on 5 matching bases. This TCR was recovered from a man between 18 and 35 years old with Graves' ophthalmopathy. Sequencing input: blood. The CDR3 in this case is CAISVEGTNTGELFF. The nucleotide sequence is TGTGCCATCAGTGTTGAGGGAACAAACACCGGGGAGCTGTTTTTT.